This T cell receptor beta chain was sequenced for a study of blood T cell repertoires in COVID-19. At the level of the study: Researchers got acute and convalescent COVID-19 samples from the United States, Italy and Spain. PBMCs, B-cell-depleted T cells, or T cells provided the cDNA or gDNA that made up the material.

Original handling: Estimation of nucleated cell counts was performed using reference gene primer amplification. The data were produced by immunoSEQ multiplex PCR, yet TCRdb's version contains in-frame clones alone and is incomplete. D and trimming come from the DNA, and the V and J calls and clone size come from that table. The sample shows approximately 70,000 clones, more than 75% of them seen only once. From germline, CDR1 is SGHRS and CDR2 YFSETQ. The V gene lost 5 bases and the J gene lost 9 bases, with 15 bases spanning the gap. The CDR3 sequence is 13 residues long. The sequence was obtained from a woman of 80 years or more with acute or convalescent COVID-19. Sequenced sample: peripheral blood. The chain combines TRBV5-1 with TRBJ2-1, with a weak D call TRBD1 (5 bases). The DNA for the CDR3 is TGCGCCAGCAGTATACAGGTCTGGGGTGAGCAGTTCTTC. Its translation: CASSIQVWGEQFF.